These 10 T cell receptor beta chains originate from one sample sequenced in a study of T-cell memory formation after mild COVID-19. TCRdb redid the calling of the 5' RACE reads with MiXCR, one entry per CDR3 protein. The sample carries around 300,000 distinct CDR3 sequences, around an eighth recorded once. Sequencing was performed on PBMCs or a T cell subset sorted from them (not recorded which). The receptors were gathered from a man between 18 and 29 years old who had mild COVID-19 (a few samples of this study predate the infection). Cell type and time point are not known.

V usage is TRBV24-1 and J usage is TRBJ2-5; 7 bases map to TRBD1. The CDR3 loop spans 13 amino acids. Trimming at V came to 9 bases and at J to 4 bases, leaving 7 bases not matched to a gene. Germline V CDR1 and CDR2: KGHDR, SFDVKD. The CDR3 region is CATSDRVGETQYF. The DNA of the CDR3 is TGTGCCACCTCCGACAGGGTCGGAGAGACCCAGTACTTC.

The chain employs TRBV28 and TRBJ2-5, with TRBD1 matching over 9 bases. V dropped 6 bases and J dropped 2; count of bases not matched to a gene: 10. The V gene's germline CDR1 is MDHEN and CDR2 SYDVKM. CDR3 length: 16 residues. The CDR3 DNA is TGTGCCAGCAGACCCGCGGGACAGGGATGGCAAGAGACCCAGTACTTC. The encoded protein is CASRPAGQGWQETQYF.

This clonotype has a count of ten or more. This rearrangement joins TRBV3-1 to TRBJ2-4; TRBD2 agrees at 9 bases. Trimming removed 3 bases from V and 7 bases from J; junction bases left unmatched: 13. Germline V CDR1 and CDR2: LGHDT, YNNKEL (reference sequence). The CDR3 consists of 17 residues. CDR3 region: CASSQLRGGRLENIQYF. The CDR3, as DNA: TGTGCCAGCAGCCAGTTGCGGGGGGGCCGGCTTGAGAACATTCAGTACTTC.

This sequence joins TRBV6-2 or TRBV6-3 and TRBJ1-1; 7 positions match TRBD1. Germline loops: CDR1 MNHEY, CDR2 SVGEGT. J was trimmed by 5 bases and V by 2 bases; bases with no gene match: 2. The CDR3 totals 13 residues. This chain's CDR3 is CASSYARGTEAFF. In nucleotides, the CDR3 is TGTGCCAGCAGTTACGCCAGGGGGACTGAAGCTTTCTTT.

This chain connects TRBV7-2 to TRBJ1-6, with TRBD1 identical over 7 bases. CDR1 SGHTA and CDR2 FQGNSA come from the germline V gene. This CDR3 has 16 residues. V lost 6 bases to trimming and J lost 10 bases; unmatched junction nucleotides: 15. In DNA, the CDR3 is TGTGCCAGCAGTTTCTCCCCCGGGGACAGACGATCACCCCTCCACTTT. Encoded protein: CASSFSPGDRRSPLHF.

This chain joins TRBV6-6 and TRBJ2-3; TRBD1 or TRBD2 may be the D gene (5 bases each). Per the germline V gene, CDR1 is MNHNY and CDR2 is SVGAGI (reference sequence). V lost 2 bases, J lost 0 bases, and 18 bases lay in between. The CDR3 has 18 amino acids. The CDR3 is CASSYGHSVVASTDTQYF. In DNA form, the CDR3 reads TGTGCCAGCAGTTACGGACACTCGGTGGTAGCGAGCACAGATACGCAGTATTTT.

The sample holds a few counts of this clonotype. J is TRBJ1-1 and V is TRBV12-3 or TRBV12-4; no clear D gene. The CDR3 is 10 amino acids. Trimming cost V 8 bases and J 4 bases, with 5 bases left between them. CDR3 DNA: TGTGCCAGCGGTCGCACTGAAGCTTTCTTT. It codes for CASGRTEAFF.

The rearrangement uses TRBV28 and TRBJ1-1; no clear D. This CDR3 is built from 12 residues. V dropped 7 bases and J dropped 3 bases, with 9 bases sitting between them. Germline V CDR1 and CDR2: MDHEN, SYDVKM. As DNA, the CDR3 is TGTGCCAGCACCCTAGGGTACACTGAAGCTTTCTTT. It codes for CASTLGYTEAFF.

This chain joins TRBV7-2 and TRBJ2-5, with D perhaps TRBD2 (5 bases). The CDR3 sequence is 15 residues long. Trimming removed 5 bases at V and 5 bases at J, with 18 bases between. CDR1 and CDR2 from the germline V gene are SGHTA and FQGNSA. The CDR3 region has the DNA TGTGCCAGCAGCCACCTCAATGGACTGGTGGAGACCCAGTACTTC. Translating it yields CASSHLNGLVETQYF.

The sample holds a few counts of this clonotype. The V and J genes are TRBV6-5 and TRBJ1-1; TRBD1 might be the D (6 bases). CDR1 and CDR2 from the germline V gene are MNHEY and SVGAGI. V lost 0 bases to trimming and J lost 4 bases, with 9 bases between them. The CDR3 extends over 14 amino acids. The CDR3 nucleotides are TGTGCCAGCAGTTACTCAAGGGGGGGCACTGAAGCTTTCTTT. Residues: CASSYSRGGTEAFF.